The clone carrying this T cell receptor beta chain was recorded a few times. Production of TCR cDNA was by 5'RACE template switching, which also added a universal primer site and UMIs. TCRdb ran MiXCR on the 5' RACE reads and lists one entry per CDR3 protein. The sample shows 200,000 to 250,000 distinct CDR3 sequences, about 7.1% of them seen only once. Germline V gene lookup returns CDR1 SGHVS and CDR2 FQNEAQ. This CDR3 contains 16 residues. Trimming stripped 5 bases from V and 0 bases from J, with 14 bases between. This specimen comes from a study of T cells after yellow fever vaccination. This receptor was identified in a man aged 30-40 years who received the YFV17D yellow fever vaccine. The source was CD4+ T cells sorted from PBMCs, collected 15 days after the yellow fever booster vaccination. The rearrangement links TRBV7-8 to TRBJ1-5; no clear D. The CDR3 here is CASSPILGYSNQPQHF. The CDR3 region has the DNA TGTGCCAGCAGCCCTATTCTTGGTTATAGCAATCAGCCCCAGCATTTT. Variable domain in full (rest from reference TRBV7-8 and TRBJ1-5): GAGVSQSPRYKVAKRGQDVALRCDPISGHVSLFWYQQALGQGPEFLTYFQNEAQLDKSGLPSDRFFAERPEGSVSTLKIQRTQQEDSAVYLCASSPILGYSNQPQHFGDGTRLSIL.